What follows is one T cell receptor beta chain and its context. The antigen remains undetermined. This CDR3 is built from 15 residues. The ends lost 2 bases at V and 2 bases at J; junction bases unmatched: 4. Germline V lookup: CDR1 SGHRS, CDR2 YFSETQ. The data were obtained in a study of early stage breast cancer tumors. Whole-study context: About 70% of the 16 invasive tumors were ER+, PR+ and HER2-.

Profiled with immunoSEQ multiplex PCR; TCRdb holds only in-frame clones, not every one. This table has about 41,000 clones, 55% to 75% appearing once. General study results and limits: Enriched TCRB sequences shared across patients were mostly commonly generated sequences.

Sequences were obtained from blood. The receptor comes from a person in their fifties or sixties with breast cancer. V and J are TRBV5-1 and TRBJ2-3; 8 bases are a match to TRBD1. The CDR3 region has the DNA TGCGCCAGCAGCTTCGGGCAGGGGGCCACAGATACGCAGTATTTT. It codes for CASSFGQGATDTQYF.